The text below deals with one T cell receptor (beta chain). This clonotype occurred a few times. No antigen is known for it. Base qualities are not provided; no much larger clone lies one nucleotide away. The sample is drawn from a study of T cells after yellow fever vaccination (dated by TCRdb to about 2019). About the full investigation: The SMART-Seq v4 Ultra Low Input RNA kit was used to prepare libraries from fractions with low cell numbers. Two healthy male donors, one aged 18 to 30 and one aged 30 to 40 years, made up the cohort. To track T-cell clones before and after primary and booster YFV17D yellow fever vaccination, bulk TCR alpha and beta repertoires were sequenced longitudinally. Blood samples were taken at several timepoints before and after primary and secondary immunization, and bulk PBMC replicates and cell subsets were isolated. General conclusions and limits of the study: The secondary T-cell response was weaker than the primary response but faster, peaking on day 5 instead of day 15. Only a couple of donors were included in the study, so the extent to which the findings can be generalized is limited. A small share of clonotypes occurred in both CD4 and CD8 compartments, likely arising from convergent recombination. Because abundant contaminating clonotypes from the bulk population could be contained in FACS-sorted repertoires, computational filtering was required. Most clones expanded after primary vaccination (roughly 96% of CD4 and 88% of CD8) were re-detected after the booster, suggesting that broad memory maintenance occurred.

CDR1 and CDR2 (ENHRY, SYGVKD) derive from the germline V gene. V is cut by 0 bases and J by 4 bases, and the space between the germline ends is 10 bases. The CDR3 runs 15 amino acids, cysteine and phenylalanine included. The CDR3 DNA has 45 bases and is translated from base 1. TCRdb names Illumina NovaSeq 6000 as the instrument used. Synthesis of TCR cDNA relied on 5'RACE template switching, a step that introduced a universal primer site along with unique molecular identifiers. Priming for cDNA synthesis came from both the TCR alpha and TCR beta constant segments. Library amplification involved two PCR steps, and the second step added sample barcodes and sequencing adapters. Sequencing of libraries was performed on Illumina HiSeq 2500 (2x100 bp) or NovaSeq (2x150 bp). The original pipeline was this. Reads were demultiplexed and collapsed into UMI consensus sequences with MIGEC, and V(D)J alignment was performed with MiXCR. Using edgeR on replicate PBMC samples, clonotypes were called vaccine-responding if FDR was below 0.01 and the log2 fold change was above 5 up to day 15. Each bulk clonotype received a CD4 or CD8 identity based on whether the sequenced CD4 or CD8 repertoire contained that clonotype at higher abundance. TCRdb handled the public reads itself, with Q25 trimming in fastp and clone calling in MiXCR, and kept productive beta chains. All rows with the same CDR3 protein become a single entry with the most common DNA and genes. What appears here as the V and J calls and clone size reflects TCRdb's work, not the paper's. The sample data list about 340,000 distinct CDR3 sequences, and around 4.1% of these were observed just once. The ten most abundant clones make up roughly 24% of the sample.

This sample's treatment or condition label indicates: live attenuated yellow fever vaccine strain. At each blood-draw timepoint, two biological replicates of bulk PBMCs were collected. A standard Ficoll-Paque protocol was used to isolate PBMCs from peripheral blood. TriZol was used to extract RNA from bulk PBMCs, from CD4 and CD8 fractions, and from dextramer-positive and dextramer-negative fractions. The receptor was derived from a man aged 18 to 29 who received the YFV17D yellow fever vaccine. Source: PBMCs, taken 5 days after the yellow fever booster vaccination. The chain was built from TRBV10-3 and TRBJ1-5; the D segment cannot be called with confidence. The CDR3 protein sequence reads: CAISESDEGNQPQHF. The DNA reads as follows: TGTGCCATCAGTGAGTCGGACGAAGGGAATCAGCCCCAGCATTTT.